Presented here are 18 T cell receptor beta chains from one specimen sequenced in a study of blood T cell repertoires in COVID-19. Produced via immunoSEQ multiplex PCR; TCRdb's table is partial and in-frame only. The sample gives 150,000 to 190,000 clones, about 85% of which show up once; under 8.5% is in the top ten. Material for sequencing was peripheral blood. These receptors were obtained from an older woman with COVID-19, enrolled during active disease.

The chain carries TRBV7-2 and TRBJ2-2, with D tentatively TRBD1 (5 bases). Deletions cut 2 bases from V and 0 bases from J, with 10 bases between. The germline gives CDR1 SGHTA, CDR2 FQGNSA. The CDR3 loop spans 16 amino acids. The CDR3 nucleotides are TGTGCCAGCAGCTTATATCCGACAGCGAACACCGGGGAGCTGTTTTTT. Protein: CASSLYPTANTGELFF.

The chain recombines TRBV10-3 with TRBJ1-5; 7 bases line up with TRBD1. The CDR3 runs 15 residues. Germline V gives CDR1 ENHRY, CDR2 SYGVKD. The V and J ends lost 2 bases and 4 bases, in that order; junction bases with no gene match: 5. CDR3: CAISEGTARNQPQHF. For the CDR3, the DNA is TGTGCCATCAGTGAGGGGACAGCGAGAAATCAGCCCCAGCATTTT.

The chain uses TRBV5-4 and TRBJ2-7; 7 nucleotides match TRBD2. CDR1 and CDR2 from the germline V gene are SGHNT and YYREEE (reference sequence). After removal of 3 bases from V and 3 bases from J, the junction contained 6 bases not matched to a gene. This CDR3 has 14 residues. CDR3 nucleotide sequence: TGTGCCAGCAGCTCCGGACTAGAATACTACGAGCAGTACTTC. Encoded protein: CASSSGLEYYEQYF.

V gene TRBV5-1 combines with J gene TRBJ1-1; 10 bases map to TRBD1. Germline V gives CDR1 SGHRS, CDR2 YFSETQ. This CDR3 is built from 16 residues. The J segment lost 2 bases and the V segment lost 4 bases, leaving 8 bases of the junction unmatched. The CDR3 coding sequence is TGCGCCAGCAGCCAAGGACAGGGGGGATATAACACTGAAGCTTTCTTT. It translates to CASSQGQGGYNTEAFF.

This clone was counted many times. CDR3 amino acids: CASSYAGTSAGELFF. CDR3 bases: TGTGCCAGCAGTTACGCCGGGACTAGCGCCGGGGAGCTGTTTTTT. The chain recombines TRBV6-5 with TRBJ2-2; 10 bases fit TRBD2. The V and J ends lost 2 bases and 6 bases, in that order; junction bases with no gene match: 3. Germline V CDR1 and CDR2: MNHEY, SVGAGI. The CDR3 sequence is 15 residues long.

This clone was seen only a few times. The J gene is TRBJ2-2, the V gene TRBV27; a weak D match, TRBD2 (6 bases). This CDR3 has 17 amino acids. CDR1 is MNHEY, CDR2 SMNVEV, per germline (reference sequence). V lost 3 bases and J lost 4, with 18 bases in between. Written as DNA, the CDR3 is TGTGCCAGCAGTTTCCTGGGGTTGGCGGGGAGCACCGGGGAGCTGTTTTTT. Translation gives CASSFLGLAGSTGELFF.

The gene calls are TRBV6-1 and TRBJ1-6; unclear D gene. This CDR3 is 15 amino acids long. Germline lookup yields CDR1 MNHNS and CDR2 SASEGT. Trimming left V 0 bases short and J 7 bases short, with 10 bases between. DNA for the CDR3: TGTGCCAGCAGTGAAGCGAGAGGGCCCAATTCACCCCTCCACTTT. Its translation: CASSEARGPNSPLHF.

V and J are TRBV19 and TRBJ2-3; TRBD1 is a possible D gene (5 bases). The CDR3 extends over 15 amino acids. The V gene lost 4 bases and the J gene lost 2 bases, with 13 bases spanning the gap. Germline loops: CDR1 LNHDA, CDR2 SQIVND (reference sequence). The CDR3 coding sequence is TGTGCCAGTAGTACACAGGTACGAAACACAGATACGCAGTATTTT. This sequence encodes CASSTQVRNTDTQYF.

V is TRBV7-9 and J is TRBJ2-7; D unclear. This CDR3 is 13 amino acids long. V was cut by 5 bases and J by 0 bases, with 8 bases left in between. Germline V lookup: CDR1 SEHNR, CDR2 FQNEAQ (reference sequence). CDR3 in amino acids: CASSPSTSYEQYV. DNA of the CDR3: TGTGCCAGCAGCCCTAGTACCTCCTACGAGCAGTACGTC.

The chain recombines TRBV5-1 with TRBJ1-2; D is uncertain. The CDR3 runs to 12 residues. Trimming took off 2 bases at V and 6 bases at J, with 8 bases between the two ends. CDR1 and CDR2 from the germline V gene are SGHRS and YFSETQ. The chain's CDR3 is CASSFEGHGYTF. DNA for the CDR3: TGCGCCAGCAGCTTCGAGGGCCATGGCTACACCTTC.

The count of this clone is one. The chain combines TRBV18 with TRBJ2-1, with TRBD2 matching 11 bases. V lost 4 bases to trimming and J lost 5 bases; unmatched junction nucleotides: 7. The CDR3 length is 16 residues. CDR1 is KGHSH and CDR2 is LQKENI in the germline V gene. In nucleotides, the CDR3 is TGTGCCAGCTCACAATTAACTAGCGGGGGAGACAATGAGCAGTTCTTC. Amino acids: CASSQLTSGGDNEQFF.

The CDR3 DNA is TGTGCCAGCAGCTGGACTAGCGGGACCCTCAATGAGCAGTTCTTC. Its protein product is CASSWTSGTLNEQFF. The rearrangement joins TRBV7-3 to TRBJ2-1, with 12 bases that match TRBD2. V dropped 4 bases and J dropped 6; count of bases not matched to a gene: 4. The germline V gene encodes CDR1 SGHTA and CDR2 FQGTGA. CDR3 length: 15 residues.

This rearrangement joins TRBV5-6 to TRBJ1-4; D unresolved. V lost 4 bases, J lost 6 bases, and 7 bases lay in between. The CDR3 totals 12 residues. CDR1 and CDR2 from the germline V gene are SGHDT and YYEEEE. The CDR3 DNA sequence: TGTGCCAGCAGCCTCCTATATGAAAAACTGTTTTTT. Encoded protein: CASSLLYEKLFF.

This clone appeared once. The chain links TRBV4-2 to TRBJ1-2; 9 bases map to TRBD1. With 0 bases clipped from V and 0 bases from J, the junction kept 8 bases outside the gene matches. This CDR3 contains 18 residues. CDR1 LGHNA and CDR2 YNFKEQ come from the germline V gene. CDR3 amino acids: CASSQETGGSSTNYGYTF. The CDR3 nucleotides are TGTGCCAGCAGCCAAGAGACAGGGGGTTCGAGTACTAACTATGGCTACACCTTC.

In its sample, this clone was seen a few times. This chain links TRBV18 with TRBJ1-2; D remains ambiguous. Germline V CDR1 and CDR2: KGHSH, LQKENI. CDR3 length: 11 residues. The ends were cut back, 5 bases at V and 8 bases at J, with 9 bases in the middle. For the CDR3, the DNA is TGTGCCAGCTCAGAGGTTGAAGGCTACACCTTC. Translating gives CASSEVEGYTF. Complete variable domain (other parts from reference TRBV18 and TRBJ1-2): NAGVMQNPRHLVRRRGQEARLRCSPMKGHSHVYWYRQLPEEGLKFMVYLQKENIIDESGMPKERFSAEFPKEGPSILRIQQVVRGDSAAYFCASSEVEGYTFGSGTRLTVV.

The chain joins TRBV7-2 to TRBJ1-1; D is uncertain. CDR1 and CDR2 (germline): SGHTA, FQGNSA. Deletions cut 1 base from V and 1 base from J, with 10 bases between. The CDR3 length is 15 residues. In DNA, the CDR3 is TGTGCCAGCAGCTTAGGGCCGGGGTCGAACACTGAAGCTTTCTTT. It specifies CASSLGPGSNTEAFF.

The rearrangement links TRBV19 to TRBJ1-2; the match to TRBD1 covers 7 bases. The trim removed 3 bases at V and 6 bases at J, leaving 4 bases unmatched. CDR1 is LNHDA, CDR2 SQIVND, per germline (reference sequence). The CDR3 runs to 13 residues. The CDR3 is CASSISGQNGYTF. In DNA, the CDR3 is TGTGCCAGTAGTATCTCGGGACAGAATGGCTACACCTTC.

The V gene is TRBV27, the J gene TRBJ2-6; D gene ambiguous. Trimming shortened V by 2 bases and J by 4 bases, and 3 bases separated the two germline ends. Germline-derived CDR1 and CDR2 are MNHEY and SMNVEV (reference sequence). The CDR3 has 13 residues. CDR3 bases: TGTGCCAGCAGTTTACTAGGGGCCAACGTCCTGACTTTC. Translation: CASSLLGANVLTF. The full variable domain, its missing parts supplied by reference TRBV27 and TRBJ2-6, is EAQVTQNPRYLITVTGKKLTVTCSQNMNHEYMSWYRQDPGLGLRQIYYSMNVEVTDKGDVPEGYKVSRKEKRNFPLILESPSPNQTSLYFCASSLLGANVLTFGAGSRLTVL.